This T cell receptor beta chain was sequenced for a study of OX40 agonist ivuxolimab in advanced cancers. The wider study: It was permissible to have had prior anti-PD-1, anti-PD-L1 or anti-CTLA-4 therapy, and less than 45% had some. Study-wide results and caveats: Antigen targets of the expanded peripheral T cells went undetermined. In the 0.1 to 3.0 mg/kg range, CD4+ and CD8+ blood T cells had expanded clonally by week 6. Partial responders receiving 0.1-3.0 mg/kg showed among the lowest clonal expansion.

In the case of this clone: Its target is not known.

This CDR3 spans 12 amino acids. The ends were cut back, 5 bases at V and 3 bases at J, with 8 bases in the middle. Germline V gives CDR1 SEHNR, CDR2 FQNEAQ (reference sequence). Assay used: immunoSEQ multiplex PCR; TCRdb lists only in-frame clones, some missing. Found here are about 93,000 clones, about 92% of them singletons; the top ten hold 0.5% to 0.65%. The rearrangement joins TRBV7-9 to TRBJ2-7, with D perhaps matching TRBD1 or TRBD2 (5 bases each). The sequence was obtained from an adult with an advanced solid tumor such as melanoma, head and neck, liver or kidney cancer. The material was CD4+ or CD8+ T cells sorted from blood, obtained in a trial of the OX40 agonist ivuxolimab. The CDR3 nucleotides read TGTGCCAGCAGCCAGGGACGCTACGAGCAGTACTTC. Protein product: CASSQGRYEQYF.